A single sample gave rise to the 30 T cell receptor beta chains below, sequenced in a study of molecular identifiers for immune sequencing clone quantification. TCRdb recomputed calls from the PCR reads with MiXCR, one row per CDR3 protein. The table shows about 510,000 distinct CDR3 sequences, with 20% to 25% occurring only once. The sample consisted of naive CD8+ T cells from blood, with Jurkat cell RNA spiked in. The sample's subset: FACS-sorted CD8+CD4-CCR7+CD45RA+ naive T cells. Receptors originate from a human donor in good health. Some libraries in this study had Jurkat cell RNA spiked in.

Comments on this clonotype: The junction differs from germline at one of its ends, possibly a read error. This chain links TRBV14 with TRBJ1-2; D is undetermined. In germline, CDR1 is SGHDN, CDR2 FVKESK. The CDR3 loop spans 14 amino acids. CDR3 region: CASGQDWGGYGYTF. CDR3 sequence (DNA): TGTGCCAGCGGCCAAGATTGGGGTGGCTATGGCTACACCTTC.

There are a few counts of this clonotype. The V gene is TRBV9, the J gene TRBJ2-7, with 7 bases matching TRBD1. The V gene's germline CDR1 is SGDLS and CDR2 YYNGEE. The CDR3 is made up of 15 amino acids. Trimming removed 4 bases from V and 0 bases from J; junction bases left unmatched: 7. CDR3 DNA: TGTGCCAGCAGCCGGCGACAGGGAACCTCCTACGAGCAGTACTTC. This encodes CASSRRQGTSYEQYF.

In its sample, this clonotype was seen many times. The chain recombines TRBV14 with TRBJ2-3; D perhaps matches TRBD1 (5 bases). Trimming took 1 base from V and 2 from J, leaving 10 bases between them. CDR3 length: 15 amino acids. Looked up from germline, CDR1 is SGHDN and CDR2 is FVKESK. For the CDR3, the DNA is TGTGCCAGCAGCCAAGTTAGTGGACACACAGATACGCAGTATTTT. It yields the protein CASSQVSGHTDTQYF.

This clonotype was counted ten times or more. The gene calls are TRBV9 and TRBJ2-1; 9 bases align to TRBD1. This CDR3 is 15 amino acids long. The germline CDR1 and CDR2 sequences are SGDLS and YYNGEE. V lost 4 bases to trimming and J lost 2 bases; unmatched junction nucleotides: 4. CDR3: CASSLRQGAYNEQFF. The CDR3 DNA reads as TGTGCCAGCAGCCTCAGACAGGGGGCCTACAATGAGCAGTTCTTC.

The chain is built from TRBV12-3 or TRBV12-4 and TRBJ2-1, with TRBD1 matching 8 bases. V trimming: 4 bases; J trimming: 2 bases; junction bases outside the gene matches: 1. This CDR3 region has 14 residues. CDR3 nucleotide sequence: TGTGCCAGCAGTTGGGACAGGACCTACAATGAGCAGTTCTTC. Protein: CASSWDRTYNEQFF.

This clonotype was counted ten times or more. The chain joins TRBV2 to TRBJ2-7; D gene unclear. Germline CDR1 is SNHLY and CDR2 is FYNNEI. The CDR3 sequence is 13 residues long. The V end lost 1 base, the J end lost 3 bases, and 7 bases lay between the germline ends. The DNA of the CDR3 is TGTGCCAGCAGTGAAGGGTTCGGCTACGAGCAGTACTTC. It codes for CASSEGFGYEQYF.

This clonotype was seen repeatedly, ten times or more. The genes are TRBV20-1 and TRBJ2-7; 7 nucleotides match TRBD2. This CDR3 is built from 15 residues. The germline CDR1 and CDR2 sequences are DFQATT and SNEGSKA (reference sequence). V lost 0 bases to trimming and J lost 6 bases; unmatched junction nucleotides: 11. DNA of the CDR3: TGCAGTGCTAGAGATGTTTGGGAGGGGAAGAGCGAGCAGTACTTC. It codes for CSARDVWEGKSEQYF.

The J gene is TRBJ2-5, the V gene TRBV4-3; a weak D match, TRBD1 (5 bases). The germline CDR1 and CDR2 sequences are LGHNA and YSLEER. The CDR3 loop spans 14 amino acids. V was pared by 1 base and J by 4 bases, with 10 bases between. The CDR3 here is CASSQGQMVETQYF. The CDR3, as DNA: TGCGCCAGCAGCCAAGGACAGATGGTAGAGACCCAGTACTTC.

On this clonotype itself: The missing conserved phenylalanine or tryptophan at the end of this CDR3 makes a read error likely. The chain has TRBV6-5 and TRBJ2-7; D call uncertain. From germline, CDR1 is MNHEY and CDR2 SVGAGI. The CDR3 is made up of 12 amino acids. Trimming stripped 8 bases from V and 5 bases from J, with 13 bases between. Here the CDR3 DNA reads TGTGCCAGCGCAACCTCGCTGGACGAGCAGTACCTC. Translating it yields CASATSLDEQYL.

The V gene is TRBV6-1, the J gene TRBJ2-7, with D maybe TRBD2 (6 bases). Germline assignment: CDR1 MNHNS and CDR2 SASEGT. V lost 6 bases and J lost 1, with 13 bases in between. There are 14 residues in the CDR3. The chain's CDR3 is CASRNSGESYEQYF. DNA of the CDR3: TGTGCCAGCAGAAACTCGGGGGAGTCCTACGAGCAGTACTTC.

Remarks on this clonotype: Sequence at one end of the junction differs from germline and may be a read error. The rearrangement joins TRBV11-2 to TRBJ1-1; no firm D call. Germline CDR1 is SGHAT and CDR2 is FQNNGV. CDR3 length: 14 residues. Here the CDR3 reads CASSELQVGTEVFF. CDR3 DNA sequence: TGTGCCAGCAGCGAGCTCCAGGTGGGCACTGAAGTTTTCTTT.

As concerns this clonotype: A single base separates this from a much larger clone, so it may be a read error. The gene calls are TRBV12-3 or TRBV12-4 and TRBJ2-1; 7 bases line up with TRBD1. CDR3 size: 14 residues. This CDR3 is CASSFTTGWNGQFF. As DNA, the CDR3 is TGTGCCAGCAGTTTTACGACAGGGTGGAATGGGCAGTTCTTC.

The chain carries TRBV5-1 and TRBJ2-3, with 8 positions matching TRBD2. In germline, CDR1 is SGHRS, CDR2 YFSETQ. V gave up 0 bases and J gave up 1 base; unmatched junction bases: 7. The CDR3 covers 17 residues. The CDR3 region has the DNA TGCGCCAGCAGCTTGGTTTTTAGCGGGACTGGCACAGATACGCAGTATTTT. Translation: CASSLVFSGTGTDTQYF.

This clonotype was picked up many times. CDR3 nucleotide sequence: TGTGCCAGCAGCTCGGACCTGTTTCGGGAGCAGTACTTC. Translated: CASSSDLFREQYF. The J gene is TRBJ2-7, the V gene TRBV7-9, with D unresolved. Trimming pared 4 bases from V and 7 bases from J, leaving 14 bases between. Germline CDR1 reads SEHNR; CDR2 reads FQNEAQ (reference sequence). The CDR3 sequence is 13 residues long.

This chain links TRBV5-6 with TRBJ1-1, with D perhaps TRBD1 (6 bases). Trimming took 4 bases from V and 5 from J, leaving 15 bases between them. CDR3 length: 14 residues. Germline V gene data show CDR1 as SGHDT and CDR2 as YYEEEE. The CDR3 reads CASSPRGGETEAFF. CDR3 DNA sequence: TGTGCCAGCAGCCCGAGGGGGGGGGAGACTGAAGCTTTCTTT.

In this sample, this clonotype turned up many times. The rearrangement links TRBV4-1 to TRBJ1-6; possibly TRBD1 for D (5 bases). Trimming removed 1 base from V and 6 bases from J, with 16 bases in between. CDR1 MGHRA and CDR2 YSYEKL come from the germline V gene. The CDR3 covers 17 residues. CDR3 in DNA: TGCGCCAGCAGCCAAGTACTTGGGGGTTTATCTAATTCACCCCTCCACTTT. Translation gives CASSQVLGGLSNSPLHF.

V gene TRBV20-1 combines with J gene TRBJ2-7; the match to TRBD2 covers 9 bases. V shed 5 bases, J shed 6 bases, and the junction held 20 bases outside the gene matches. Germline loops: CDR1 DFQATT, CDR2 SNEGSKA (reference sequence). The CDR3 is 17 amino acids. CDR3 amino acids: CSAELGLGSGSGLEQYF. In DNA form, the CDR3 reads TGCAGTGCTGAACTGGGGCTGGGTAGCGGGAGCGGGCTCGAGCAGTACTTC.

This clonotype was seen at least ten times. CDR3 sequence reads: CASSLASHSSSYEQYF. The CDR3 DNA reads as TGTGCCAGCAGCTTGGCGAGCCACAGTAGCTCCTACGAGCAGTACTTC. The V gene is TRBV5-4, the J gene TRBJ2-7; D is undetermined. The V end was cut by 0 bases, the J end by 0 bases, with 13 bases between. Per germline, CDR1 SGHNT and CDR2 YYREEE (reference sequence). The CDR3 totals 16 residues.

The gene calls are TRBV3-1 and TRBJ2-5; no clear D. V was cut by 4 bases and J by 0 bases, with 12 bases left in between. The CDR3 consists of 15 residues. Per germline, CDR1 LGHDT and CDR2 YNNKEL (reference sequence). CDR3 in DNA: TGTGCCAGCAGCCTCGTGATCGGCTACCAAGAGACCCAGTACTTC. Its protein is CASSLVIGYQETQYF.

This clonotype has only one observation. This may be a read error, as it is one base from a much larger clone. The chain links TRBV7-9 to TRBJ1-2; 7 positions agree with TRBD1. The CDR3 has 15 amino acids. J gave up 3 bases and V 4 bases, and 8 bases lay outside the gene matches. Germline lookup yields CDR1 SEHNR and CDR2 FQNEAQ (reference sequence). CDR3 DNA sequence: TGTGCCAGCAGCTCGCCGGGACAGCGACACTATGGCTACACCTTC. This codes for CASSSPGQRHYGYTF.

This clonotype has ten or more counts. The rearrangement links TRBV5-4 to TRBJ2-7; the match to TRBD1 covers 10 bases. This CDR3 has 13 amino acids. Looked up from germline, CDR1 is SGHNT and CDR2 is YYREEE (reference sequence). V trimming: 7 bases; J trimming: 9 bases; junction bases outside the gene matches: 10. CDR3 DNA sequence: TGTGCCAGCTCCGGGACAGGGGAGGGTAGGCAGTACTTC. It encodes CASSGTGEGRQYF.

This clonotype was observed many times. The V and J genes are TRBV24-1 and TRBJ1-5; possibly TRBD1 for D (5 bases). The length of the CDR3 is 15 residues. The V gene's germline CDR1 is KGHDR and CDR2 SFDVKD. V lost 3 bases and J 0 bases, leaving 8 bases between the germline ends. DNA of the CDR3: TGTGCCACCAGTGATGGGACGGATAGCAATCAGCCCCAGCATTTT. It codes for CATSDGTDSNQPQHF.

A word on this clonotype: This sequence may be a read error, since a much larger clone differs from it by one base. The CDR3 does not close with the conserved phenylalanine or tryptophan, likely indicating a read error. The V call is TRBV18, the J call TRBJ2-7; a weak D match, TRBD2 (5 bases). The CDR3 is 14 amino acids. V dropped 6 bases and J dropped 2 bases, with 14 bases sitting between them. CDR1 is KGHSH and CDR2 is LQKENI in the germline V gene. CDR3 loop: CASSRPGSTYEQYS. The CDR3 DNA sequence: TGTGCCAGCTCCCGGCCGGGGTCCACCTACGAGCAGTACTCC.

This rearrangement joins TRBV6-2 or TRBV6-3 to TRBJ1-5; D may be TRBD1 (5 bases). The V and J ends lost 0 bases and 4 bases respectively, with 22 bases between them. CDR3 length equals 19 residues. Germline V gene lookup returns CDR1 MNHEY and CDR2 SVGEGT. This CDR3 is CASSYSISLSGRKNQPQHF. DNA for the CDR3: TGTGCCAGCAGTTACTCAATTTCATTATCGGGACGGAAGAATCAGCCCCAGCATTTT.

Notes on this clonotype: A much larger clone is a single base away; this may be a read error. The J gene is TRBJ2-1, the V gene TRBV11-2; D not certain. The CDR3 runs 13 residues. Germline CDR1 is SGHAT and CDR2 is FQNNGV. V gave up 4 bases and J gave up 15 bases, with 19 bases separating them. DNA for the CDR3: TGTGCCAGCAGCTCAGATAAGGGCATTCGAATGTTCTTC. The encoded protein is CASSSDKGIRMFF.

This rearrangement joins TRBV19 to TRBJ2-7; 12 nucleotides agree with TRBD2. Trimming took 5 bases from V and 4 from J; bases not matched to a gene: 6. Germline-derived CDR1 and CDR2 are LNHDA and SQIVND (reference sequence). The CDR3 length is 15 residues. CDR3 bases: TGTGCCAGTAGTTTACGACTAGCGGGAGTGTACGAGCAGTACTTC. Translated: CASSLRLAGVYEQYF. The complete variable domain, with remaining parts taken from reference TRBV19 and TRBJ2-7, reads DGGITQSPKYLFRKEGQNVTLSCEQNLNHDAMYWYRQDPGQGLRLIYYSQIVNDFQKGDIAEGYSVSREKKESFPLTVTSAQKNPTAFYLCASSLRLAGVYEQYFGPGTRLTVT.

This clonotype was detected only a few times. V is TRBV6-2 or TRBV6-3 and J is TRBJ1-5; TRBD1 is a possible D gene (5 bases). This CDR3 contains 17 residues. The germline CDR1 and CDR2 sequences are MNHEY and SVGEGT. Trimming shortened V by 2 bases and J by 0 bases, and 14 bases separated the two germline ends. The CDR3 DNA is TGTGCCAGCAGTTACCCTCACAGGAATTATAGCAATCAGCCCCAGCATTTT. It encodes CASSYPHRNYSNQPQHF.

This clonotype was detected only a few times. V gene TRBV2 combines with J gene TRBJ1-2, with 8 positions matching TRBD1. From germline, CDR1 is SNHLY and CDR2 FYNNEI. Unmatched junction bases numbered 8, after V lost 8 bases and J lost 3 bases. This CDR3 region has 14 residues. The CDR3 region has the DNA TGTGCCAGCGGCGGACAGGGCTCGGACTATGGCTACACCTTC. This gives the protein CASGGQGSDYGYTF.

This clonotype was counted between two and nine times. The gene calls are TRBV6-2 or TRBV6-3 and TRBJ2-1, with D perhaps matching TRBD1 (6 bases). Trimming left V 2 bases short and J 10 bases short, with 12 bases between. Germline CDR1 and CDR2: MNHEY and SVGEGT. The CDR3 extends over 13 amino acids. CDR3: CASSYPGAPEQFF. CDR3 nucleotides: TGTGCCAGCAGTTACCCAGGGGCGCCGGAGCAGTTCTTC.

The chain links TRBV19 to TRBJ2-2; weak D call: TRBD1 (6 bases). This CDR3 is 16 amino acids long. Germline V lookup: CDR1 LNHDA, CDR2 SQIVND (reference sequence). Between the trimmed V and J ends, which lost 5 bases and 4 bases, there was a span of 17 bases. The CDR3 region is CASSHRQAPITGELFF. CDR3 nucleotide sequence: TGTGCCAGTAGTCACCGACAGGCCCCGATCACCGGGGAGCTGTTTTTT.